Below are 17 T cell receptor beta chains sequenced from a single sample in a study of CD8+ T cells in alopecia areata. Extracted RNA was reverse transcribed, and the resulting cDNA served as sequencing template. Some clones are missing from TCRdb's copy, which holds only in-frame ones; the method was immunoSEQ multiplex PCR. The sample consists of some 170,000 clones, roughly 59% of them appearing once. This sample comprised CD4+ T cells sorted from blood, obtained at week 0. These receptors all come from a human donor with alopecia areata.

The CDR3 DNA is TGTGCCTGGTCCTCCGGGACGACCTATGGCTACACCTTC. It encodes CAWSSGTTYGYTF. The rearrangement uses TRBV30 and TRBJ1-2; D is possibly TRBD1 (5 bases). In germline, CDR1 is GTSNPN, CDR2 SVGIG (reference sequence). The CDR3 is 13 residues long. Trimming removed 5 bases from V and 4 bases from J, with 14 bases in between.

V is TRBV7-9 and J is TRBJ1-2; 8 bases match TRBD1. V gave up 5 bases and J gave up 8 bases; unmatched junction bases: 7. Germline V CDR1 and CDR2: SEHNR, FQNEAQ (reference sequence). The CDR3 is made up of 13 amino acids. In DNA form, the CDR3 reads TGTGCCAGCAGCCCGACAGGGGAGTACGGCTACACCTTC. It encodes CASSPTGEYGYTF. The full variable domain, rest sourced from reference TRBV7-9 and TRBJ1-2, is DTGVSQNPRHKITKRGQNVTFRCDPISEHNRLYWYRQTLGQGPEFLTYFQNEAQLEKSRLLSDRFSAERPKGSFSTLEIQRTEQGDSAMYLCASSPTGEYGYTFGSGTRLTVV.

This clone was seen only once. V usage is TRBV15 and J usage is TRBJ1-6; 8 nucleotides agree with TRBD1. The CDR3 is 16 amino acids. Germline lookup yields CDR1 LNHNV and CDR2 YYDKDF (reference sequence). Trimming at V came to 2 bases and at J to 5 bases, leaving 5 bases not matched to a gene. For the CDR3, the DNA is TGTGCCACCAGCAGACCGCCGGGACAGGATAATTCACCCCTCCACTTT. Its protein is CATSRPPGQDNSPLHF.

The chain couples TRBV29-1 to TRBJ2-5; weak D call: TRBD1 (5 bases). V was clipped by 1 base and J by 0 bases, with 9 bases between them. The CDR3 is 14 residues long. In germline, CDR1 is SQVTM, CDR2 ANQGSEA. CDR3 sequence (DNA): TGCAGCGTTGAAGGGACATCGTACCAAGAGACCCAGTACTTC. Amino acids: CSVEGTSYQETQYF.

This clone has a count of ten or more. The CDR3 loop is CSASTTGQDYTF. CDR3 DNA sequence: TGCAGCGCATCCACAACTGGACAGGACTACACCTTC. The chain carries TRBV29-1 and TRBJ1-2, with TRBD1 matching 7 bases. The CDR3 has 12 amino acids. V trimming: 7 bases; J trimming: 10 bases; junction bases outside the gene matches: 12. Germline V gene lookup returns CDR1 SQVTM and CDR2 ANQGSEA.

There are a few counts of this clone. This sequence joins TRBV30 and TRBJ1-2, with D perhaps TRBD1 (6 bases). This CDR3 is built from 15 residues. Germline V lookup: CDR1 GTSNPN, CDR2 SVGIG (reference sequence). Trimming pared 0 bases from V and 4 bases from J, leaving 15 bases between. This chain's CDR3 is CAWSVAKTGAYGYTF. CDR3 in DNA: TGTGCCTGGAGTGTAGCGAAGACAGGCGCCTATGGCTACACCTTC.

V gene TRBV2 combines with J gene TRBJ2-7, with D maybe TRBD2 (5 bases). Per the germline V gene, CDR1 is SNHLY and CDR2 is FYNNEI. The CDR3 spans 16 residues. Trimming took off 0 bases at V and 0 bases at J, with 12 bases between the two ends. In nucleotides, the CDR3 is TGTGCCAGCAGTGAAGCGAGGGTGGCGAGCTCCTACGAGCAGTACTTC. It is translated as CASSEARVASSYEQYF.

This chain joins TRBV27 and TRBJ2-5; a weak D match, TRBD2 (5 bases). Germline assignment: CDR1 MNHEY and CDR2 SMNVEV (reference sequence). Trimming removed 4 bases at V and 3 bases at J, with 9 bases between. The CDR3 contains 13 residues. The CDR3: CASSYTGKETQYF. The DNA of the CDR3 is TGTGCCAGCAGTTATACCGGGAAAGAGACCCAGTACTTC.

V is TRBV13 and J is TRBJ2-2; 7 nucleotides align to TRBD2. The CDR3 totals 16 residues. V trimming: 2 bases; J trimming: 0 bases; junction bases outside the gene matches: 3. The germline V gene encodes CDR1 PRHDT and CDR2 FYEKMQ (reference sequence). The CDR3: CASSLSRGANTGELFF. The CDR3 DNA reads as TGTGCCAGCAGCTTATCACGGGGGGCGAACACCGGGGAGCTGTTTTTT.

This clone appeared once. This chain joins TRBV27 and TRBJ1-2; D possibly corresponds to TRBD1 (6 bases). CDR3 size: 15 residues. V was trimmed by 8 bases and J by 5 bases, leaving 21 bases between them. Germline-derived CDR1 and CDR2 are MNHEY and SMNVEV (reference sequence). This chain's CDR3 is CASRPRDIPGYGYTF. CDR3 in DNA: TGTGCCAGCCGACCCCGGGACATCCCCGGTTATGGCTACACCTTC.

The chain employs TRBV5-1 and TRBJ2-2; no firm D call. V lost 4 bases to trimming and J lost 4 bases, with 8 bases between them. This CDR3 is 13 amino acids long. Germline V gene lookup returns CDR1 SGHRS and CDR2 YFSETQ. The CDR3 loop reads CASSKTVTGELFF. The CDR3 DNA reads TGCGCCAGCAGCAAGACTGTCACCGGGGAGCTGTTTTTT.

To note about this clone: The sample carries other DNA sequences with the same CDR3. The rearrangement links TRBV5-6 to TRBJ2-3; no definite D call. Germline lookup yields CDR1 SGHDT and CDR2 YYEEEE. Deletions cut 0 bases from V and 3 bases from J, with 2 bases between. The CDR3 loop spans 12 amino acids. CDR3 coding DNA: TGTGCCAGCAGCTTGGTGACAGATACGCAGTATTTT. Translated, it gives CASSLVTDTQYF.

V gene TRBV19 combines with J gene TRBJ1-5; TRBD1 is a possible D gene (6 bases). Germline V lookup: CDR1 LNHDA, CDR2 SQIVND (reference sequence). This CDR3 has 12 amino acids. Between the trimmed V and J ends, which lost 7 bases and 6 bases, there was a span of 10 bases. The CDR3: CASTQGGQPQHF. The DNA for the CDR3 is TGTGCCAGTACACAGGGCGGTCAGCCCCAGCATTTT.

The genes are TRBV7-2 and TRBJ2-1; TRBD2 matches at 7 bases. CDR3 length: 14 residues. V shed 3 bases, J shed 5 bases, and the junction held 4 bases outside the gene matches. Germline values: CDR1 SGHTA, CDR2 FQGNSA. The CDR3, as DNA: TGTGCCAGCAGCTTCTTCGGGACTAACAATGAGCAGTTCTTC. It codes for CASSFFGTNNEQFF.

The chain recombines TRBV20-1 with TRBJ1-2; D gene uncertain. The CDR3 is 9 amino acids. V was shortened by 7 bases and J by 3 bases, with 3 bases between the two germline ends. Germline assignment: CDR1 DFQATT and CDR2 SNEGSKA (reference sequence). CDR3 amino acids: CSVDYGYTF. The DNA of the CDR3 is TGCAGTGTTGACTATGGCTACACCTTC.

This clone appeared a few times. The genes are TRBV29-1 and TRBJ2-2, with D unresolved. The germline gives CDR1 SQVTM, CDR2 ANQGSEA. V lost 7 bases, J lost 3 bases, and 12 bases lay in between. The CDR3 sequence is 13 residues long. The CDR3 reads CSARPGYTGELFF. Here the CDR3 DNA reads TGCAGCGCCCGGCCCGGGTACACCGGGGAGCTGTTTTTT.

The rearrangement uses TRBV10-3 and TRBJ2-3; D unclear. Germline values: CDR1 ENHRY, CDR2 SYGVKD. This CDR3 has 14 amino acids. Trimming pared 3 bases from V and 0 bases from J, leaving 7 bases between. CDR3 nucleotides: TGTGCCATCAGTGATAAGGCAAGCACAGATACGCAGTATTTT. Amino acids: CAISDKASTDTQYF.